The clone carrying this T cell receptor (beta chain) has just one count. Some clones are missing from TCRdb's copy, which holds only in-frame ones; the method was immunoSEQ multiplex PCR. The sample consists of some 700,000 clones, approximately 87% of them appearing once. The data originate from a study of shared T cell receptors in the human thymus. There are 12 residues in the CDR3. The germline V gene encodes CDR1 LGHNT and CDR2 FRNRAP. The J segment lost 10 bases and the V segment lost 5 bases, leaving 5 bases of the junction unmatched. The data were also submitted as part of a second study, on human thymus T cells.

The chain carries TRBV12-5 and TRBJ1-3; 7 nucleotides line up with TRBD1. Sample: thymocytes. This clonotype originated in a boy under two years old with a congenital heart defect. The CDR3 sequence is CASGPRQGTIYF. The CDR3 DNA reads TGTGCTAGTGGTCCCCGACAGGGAACCATATATTTT.